This entry describes one T cell receptor (beta chain). The antigen it recognizes is unknown. The germline V gene supplies CDR1 MGHRA and CDR2 YSYEKL. The CDR3, cysteine through phenylalanine, is 15 amino acids long. Only the protein is available. A commercial ELISA kit detecting HCMV-specific IgG in serum was used to determine HCMV serostatus. Ficoll density gradient centrifugation was used to isolate peripheral blood mononuclear cells from blood. The data originate from a study of T cells expressing NK-cell markers (dated by TCRdb to between 2020 and 2021). Study-wide context: Three sorted T-cell subsets (CD3+CD56+NKG2C+, CD3+CD56+NKG2C- and CD3+CD56-NKG2C+) from seven to nine donors had their TCR beta-chain repertoires profiled. Seven of the eight sequenced donors were HCMV-seropositive and one was HCMV-seronegative. All eight donors whose samples were sequenced were randomly selected healthy volunteers, three of them men and five women. Libraries were sequenced as 2 x 150 bp reads on Illumina HiSeq 2000/2500, MiSeq or NextSeq. The paper as a whole reports these results and caveats: Those dominant clonotypes were again the most abundant among CD3+CD56-NKG2C+ cells in a few donors, at roughly 28.3-65%. It remained unclear whether the expanded NKG2C-expressing T cell clones were specific for HCMV antigens. In six donors, the dominant CD3+CD56+NKG2C+ clonotypes ranked among the top 10 CD8+ clonotypes, making up 1.0-7.0% of CD8+ T cells.

The sequencer was an Illumina HiSeq 2000. The TCR beta cDNA libraries were made using 5'RACE template switching, a step that added both a universal primer site and unique molecular identifiers. cDNA synthesis was primed from the TCR beta constant segment and was followed by two successive PCR amplification steps. The authors' analysis ran thus. Reads were demultiplexed and grouped by UMI with MIGEC, and clonotypes were assembled and quantified with MiTCR. To exclude erroneous sequences, only TCR cDNA sequences supported by at least two reads were retained. The tcR package was used for downstream repertoire analysis, and clonotypes were matched between fractions using CDR3 nucleotide sequence together with V segment. VDJmatch was used to annotate antigen specificity against VDJdb, with one amino acid substitution allowed in CDR3. The reads underwent TCRdb reprocessing, giving one record for each CDR3 protein sequence and no DNA. TCRdb, not the authors, supplied the V and J calls. The sample's table lists a count of about 120,000 distinct CDR3 sequences. Approximately 17% of the sample lies in the top ten.

Recombination joined TRBV4-1 with TRBJ2-3; TCRdb calls TRBD2, which cannot be checked without DNA. The receptor comes from a woman between 18 and 69 years old in good health. The sequencing input was blood T cells: a sorted CD56 or NKG2C T cell subset, CD4+ or CD8+ T cells, or bulk PBMC T cells (not recorded which). Here the CDR3 is given as CASSQASGSTDTQYF.